A selection of T cell receptor beta chains follows, all from one sample in a study of PD-L1 blockade in urothelial cancer. Sequencing used immunoSEQ multiplex PCR; TCRdb keeps in-frame clones, though not all of them. The sample lists about 37,000 clones; over 75% were seen once. The sequencing here drew on PBMCs, taken around atezolizumab (anti-PD-L1) treatment. These TCRs come from a man in his 60s with urothelial cancer. The CDR3 runs from the conserved cysteine through the conserved F or W. A D gene is named only where the DNA matches it firmly.

-,TRBV28,TRBJ1-2,CASSLDFRPIYGYTF
TRBD1,TRBV5-6,TRBJ2-4,CASSSGTGGIQNIQYF
TRBD1,TRBV10-3,TRBJ1-1,CAISPDRSTEAFF
TRBD2,TRBV13,TRBJ2-1,CASSLLLAGGNEQFF
-,TRBV9,TRBJ1-3,CASSAYRESTSGNTIYF
TRBD1,TRBV6-1,TRBJ1-5,CASSRDSGGNQPQHF
TRBD1,TRBV18,TRBJ1-4,CASSLAGTANEKLFF
-,TRBV5-1,TRBJ1-1,CASSLSPGNTEAFF
-,TRBV7-9,TRBJ1-2,CASSSPQGYGYTF
-,TRBV5-1,TRBJ2-2,CASSYARAGELFF
-,TRBV6-1,TRBJ1-1,CASSDEWRSGAFF
TRBD1,TRBV7-9,TRBJ1-4,CASSPRGNGEKLFF
TRBD1,TRBV7-9,TRBJ1-2,CASSFPDRDYGYTF
TRBD2,TRBV5-1,TRBJ2-3,CASSLSEGSGVTDTQYF
-,TRBV5-1,TRBJ2-7,CASSNPGPQGEQYF
-,TRBV5-1,TRBJ1-3,CASSLDNSGNTIYF
-,TRBV7-9,TRBJ1-6,CASSLEEVGQINSPLHF
TRBD1,TRBV4-2,TRBJ2-7,CASSQGPGTGYEQYF
TRBD2,TRBV5-5,TRBJ2-1,CASSLRTSGESSYNEQFF
-,TRBV28,TRBJ1-5,CATIAGDAQPQHF